The present TCR beta chain was sequenced within a study of metastatic and nonmetastatic thyroid tumors. Whole-study context: Repertoires from blood and tumor or nodule tissue of malignant and benign thyroid patients were compared.

General study findings and limits: It was reportedly found that TCR beta diversity was significantly higher in malignant thyroid tumors than in benign nodules, a difference seen in both blood and tumor samples.

This clone was observed many times. Antigen unknown. No patient received treatment before thyroid surgery. Per the study methods: For papillary thyroid cancer, a distant-metastasis classifier was constructed from CDR3 differences observed across clinicopathological groups. TCRdb reanalyzed the PCR reads with MiXCR. The V and J calls come from TCRdb's annotation, not from the publication. The table records under 95,000 clones, roughly 13% of them present only once. The clonotype originates from a female donor with papillary thyroid cancer or a benign thyroid nodule (not recorded which). Some clones in this sample may be carry-over from other donors' samples. Sequencing was performed on blood.

The CDR3 is CASSQTGSTEAFF. CDR3 sequence (DNA): TGCGCCAGCAGCCAAACAGGGAGTACTGAAGCTTTCTTT. The rearrangement links TRBV5-1 to TRBJ1-1; perhaps TRBD1 as D (6 bases). From germline, CDR1 is SGHRS and CDR2 YFSETQ. The CDR3 sequence is 13 residues long. Trimming stripped 4 bases from V and 5 bases from J, with 12 bases between.